This TCR beta chain was identified in a study of response to subunit inactivated influenza vaccine (dated 2018 in TCRdb). For the wider study: Deep quantitative profiling of the T cell receptor repertoire was used in the study to follow responses to a trivalent subunit inactivated influenza vaccine. Findings and caveats that apply to the study as a whole: The authors proposed that each seasonal influenza vaccination may bring in only a limited number of new T cells.

Library preparation was by RT-PCR. TCRdb names Illumina HiSeq 2500 as the instrument used. The raw public reads went through TCRdb reprocessing: fastp at Q25, MiXCR clone calling, in-frame beta chains kept. Entries are consolidated by CDR3 protein sequence, retaining the most common genes and DNA. This sample lists 550,000 to 650,000 distinct CDR3 sequences; around 11% were detected once. The ten largest clones capture roughly a tenth of the sample. Reading from cysteine to phenylalanine, the CDR3 counts 13 amino acids. Only CDR3 DNA is held: 39 bases, read in frame from base 1. Cut back by 7 bases and 1 base, the V and J ends lie 10 bases apart. Notes on this clonotype: What this receptor recognizes is not known. No qualities accompany the bases; no much larger clone lies one base away.

The V and J segments used are TRBV12-3 or TRBV12-4 and TRBJ1-1; TRBD1 is possibly the D segment (5 matching bases). This TCR was sampled from a middle-aged man who received an inactivated influenza vaccine. Donor details come from another sample of the same person, matched by shared clones. The sample here was PBMCs from blood, taken on the day of vaccination. CDR3 loop: CASTPGWNTEAFF. Read as DNA, the sequence is TGTGCCAGCACTCCAGGGTGGAACACTGAAGCTTTCTTT.